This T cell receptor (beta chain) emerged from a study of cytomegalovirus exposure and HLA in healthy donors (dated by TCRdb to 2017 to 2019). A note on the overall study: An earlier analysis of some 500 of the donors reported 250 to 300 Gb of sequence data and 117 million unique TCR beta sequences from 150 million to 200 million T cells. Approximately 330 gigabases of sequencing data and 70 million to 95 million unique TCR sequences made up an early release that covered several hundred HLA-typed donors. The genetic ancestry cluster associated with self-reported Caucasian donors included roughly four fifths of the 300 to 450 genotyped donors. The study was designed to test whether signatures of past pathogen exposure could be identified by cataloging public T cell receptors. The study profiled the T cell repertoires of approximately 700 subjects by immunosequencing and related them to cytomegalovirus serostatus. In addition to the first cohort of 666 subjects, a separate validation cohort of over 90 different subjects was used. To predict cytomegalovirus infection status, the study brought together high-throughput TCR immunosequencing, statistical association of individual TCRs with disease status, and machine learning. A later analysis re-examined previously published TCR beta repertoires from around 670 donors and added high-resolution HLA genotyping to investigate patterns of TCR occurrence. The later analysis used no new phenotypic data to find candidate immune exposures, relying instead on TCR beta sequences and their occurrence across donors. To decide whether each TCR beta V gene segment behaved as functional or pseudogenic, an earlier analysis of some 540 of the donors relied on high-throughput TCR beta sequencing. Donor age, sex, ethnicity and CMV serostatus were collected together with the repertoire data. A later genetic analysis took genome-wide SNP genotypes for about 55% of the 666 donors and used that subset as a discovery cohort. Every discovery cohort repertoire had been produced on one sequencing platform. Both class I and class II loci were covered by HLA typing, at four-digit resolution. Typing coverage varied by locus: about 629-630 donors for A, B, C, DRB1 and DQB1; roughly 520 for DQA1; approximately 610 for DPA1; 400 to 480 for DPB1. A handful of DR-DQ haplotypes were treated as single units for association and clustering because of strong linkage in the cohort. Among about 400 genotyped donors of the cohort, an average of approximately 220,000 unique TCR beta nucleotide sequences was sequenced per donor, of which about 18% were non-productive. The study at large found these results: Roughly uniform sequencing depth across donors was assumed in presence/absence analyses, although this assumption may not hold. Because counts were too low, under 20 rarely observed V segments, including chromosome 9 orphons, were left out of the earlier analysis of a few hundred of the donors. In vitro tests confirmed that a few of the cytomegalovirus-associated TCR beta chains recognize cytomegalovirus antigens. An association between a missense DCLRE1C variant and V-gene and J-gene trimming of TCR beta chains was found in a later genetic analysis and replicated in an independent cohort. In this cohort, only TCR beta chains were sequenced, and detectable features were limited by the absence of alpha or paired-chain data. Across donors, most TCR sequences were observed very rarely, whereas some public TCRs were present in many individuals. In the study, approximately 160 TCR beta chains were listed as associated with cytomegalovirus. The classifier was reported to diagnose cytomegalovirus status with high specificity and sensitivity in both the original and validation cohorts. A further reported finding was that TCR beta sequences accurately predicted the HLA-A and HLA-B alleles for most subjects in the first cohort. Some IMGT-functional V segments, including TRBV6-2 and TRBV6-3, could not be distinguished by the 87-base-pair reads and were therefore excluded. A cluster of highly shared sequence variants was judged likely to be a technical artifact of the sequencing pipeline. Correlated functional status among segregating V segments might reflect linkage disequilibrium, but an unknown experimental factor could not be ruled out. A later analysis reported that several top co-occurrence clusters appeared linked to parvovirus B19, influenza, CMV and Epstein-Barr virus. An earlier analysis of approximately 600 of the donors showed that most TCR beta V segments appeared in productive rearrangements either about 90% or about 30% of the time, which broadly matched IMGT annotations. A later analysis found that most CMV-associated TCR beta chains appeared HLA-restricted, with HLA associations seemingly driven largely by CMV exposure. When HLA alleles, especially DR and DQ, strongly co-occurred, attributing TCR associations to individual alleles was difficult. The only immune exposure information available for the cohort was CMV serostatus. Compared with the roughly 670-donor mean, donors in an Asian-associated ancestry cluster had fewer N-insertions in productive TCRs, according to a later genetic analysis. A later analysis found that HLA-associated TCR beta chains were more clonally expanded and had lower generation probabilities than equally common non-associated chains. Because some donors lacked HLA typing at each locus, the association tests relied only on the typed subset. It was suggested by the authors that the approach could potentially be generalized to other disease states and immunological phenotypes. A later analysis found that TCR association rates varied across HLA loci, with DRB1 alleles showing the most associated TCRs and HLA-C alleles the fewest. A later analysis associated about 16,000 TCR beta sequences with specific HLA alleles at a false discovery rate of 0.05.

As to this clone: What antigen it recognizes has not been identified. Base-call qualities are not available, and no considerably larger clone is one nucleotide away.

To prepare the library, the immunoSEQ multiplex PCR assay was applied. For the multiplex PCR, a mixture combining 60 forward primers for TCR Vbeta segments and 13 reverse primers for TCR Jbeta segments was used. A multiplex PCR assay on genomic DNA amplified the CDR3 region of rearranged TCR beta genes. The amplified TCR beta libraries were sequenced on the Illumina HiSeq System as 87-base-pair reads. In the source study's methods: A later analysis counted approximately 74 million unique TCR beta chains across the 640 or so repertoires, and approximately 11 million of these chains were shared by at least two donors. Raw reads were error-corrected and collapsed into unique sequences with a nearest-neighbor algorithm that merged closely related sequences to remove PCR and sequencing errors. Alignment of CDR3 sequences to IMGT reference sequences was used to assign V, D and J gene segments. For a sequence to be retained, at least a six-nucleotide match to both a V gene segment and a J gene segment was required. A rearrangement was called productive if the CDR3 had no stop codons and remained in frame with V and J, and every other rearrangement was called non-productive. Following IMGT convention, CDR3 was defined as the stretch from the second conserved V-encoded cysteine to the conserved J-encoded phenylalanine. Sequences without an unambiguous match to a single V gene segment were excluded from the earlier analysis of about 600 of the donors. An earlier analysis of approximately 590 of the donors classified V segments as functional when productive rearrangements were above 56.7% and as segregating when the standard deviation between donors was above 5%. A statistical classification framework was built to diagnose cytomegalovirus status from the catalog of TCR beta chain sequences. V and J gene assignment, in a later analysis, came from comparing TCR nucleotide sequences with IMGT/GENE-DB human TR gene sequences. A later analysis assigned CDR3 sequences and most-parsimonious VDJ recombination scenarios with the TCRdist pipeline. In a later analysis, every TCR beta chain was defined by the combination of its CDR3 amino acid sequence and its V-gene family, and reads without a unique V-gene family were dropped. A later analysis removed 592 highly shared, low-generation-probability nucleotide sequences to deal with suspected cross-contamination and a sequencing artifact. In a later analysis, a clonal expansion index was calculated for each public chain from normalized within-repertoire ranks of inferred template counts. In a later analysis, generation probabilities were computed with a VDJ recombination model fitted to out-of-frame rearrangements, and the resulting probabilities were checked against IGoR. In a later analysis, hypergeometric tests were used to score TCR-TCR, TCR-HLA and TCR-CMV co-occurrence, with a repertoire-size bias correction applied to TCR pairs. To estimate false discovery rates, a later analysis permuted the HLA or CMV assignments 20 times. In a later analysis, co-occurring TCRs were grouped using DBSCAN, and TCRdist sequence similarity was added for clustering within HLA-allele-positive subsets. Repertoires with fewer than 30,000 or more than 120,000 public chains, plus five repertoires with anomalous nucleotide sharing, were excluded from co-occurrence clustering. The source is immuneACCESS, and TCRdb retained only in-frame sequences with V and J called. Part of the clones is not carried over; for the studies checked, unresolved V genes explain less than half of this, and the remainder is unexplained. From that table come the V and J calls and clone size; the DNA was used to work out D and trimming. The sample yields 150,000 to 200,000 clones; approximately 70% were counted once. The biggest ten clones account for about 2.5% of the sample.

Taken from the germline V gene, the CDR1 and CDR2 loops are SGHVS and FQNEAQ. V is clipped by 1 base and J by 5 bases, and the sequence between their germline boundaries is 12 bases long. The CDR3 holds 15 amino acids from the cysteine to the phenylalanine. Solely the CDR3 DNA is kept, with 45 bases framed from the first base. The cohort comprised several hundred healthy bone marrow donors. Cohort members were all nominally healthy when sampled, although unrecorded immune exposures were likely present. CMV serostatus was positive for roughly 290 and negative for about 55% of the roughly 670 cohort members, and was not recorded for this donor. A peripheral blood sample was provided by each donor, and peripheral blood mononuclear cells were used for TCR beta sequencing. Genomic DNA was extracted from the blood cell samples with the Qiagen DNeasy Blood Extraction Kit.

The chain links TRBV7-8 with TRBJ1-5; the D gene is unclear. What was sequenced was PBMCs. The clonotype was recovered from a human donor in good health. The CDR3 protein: CASSLVGSRDQPQHF. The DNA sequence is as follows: TGTGCCAGCAGCTTAGTAGGATCGAGGGATCAGCCCCAGCATTTT.